This T cell receptor beta chain was sequenced during a study of T-cell reconstitution after alpha-beta-depleted transplantation in children. Unique molecular identifiers tagged the TCRbeta library. TCRdb independently ran MiXCR on the PCR reads; one entry per CDR3 protein. This sample has tens of thousands of distinct CDR3 sequences, with about 40% found just once. The CDR3 extends over 14 amino acids. Deletions cut 6 bases from V and 2 bases from J, with 14 bases between. The specimen was PBMCs, mostly from graft donor cells, collected 360 days after TCRalphabeta/CD19-depleted stem cell transplant. The clonotype comes from a male patient younger than 18 who had a stem cell transplant for acute lymphoblastic leukemia, so the T cells may come from the graft donor. J is TRBJ2-7 and V is TRBV12-3 or TRBV12-4, with D perhaps matching TRBD2 (6 bases). This CDR3 is CASSPNGRPYEQYF. The CDR3, as DNA: TGTGCCAGCAGCCCAAACGGGAGACCCTACGAGCAGTACTTC.